A single sample is the source of the 28 T cell receptor beta chains below, sequenced in a study of CD8+ T cells in alopecia areata. RNA was isolated and reverse transcribed to cDNA, the sequencing template. Assay: immunoSEQ multiplex PCR; the TCRdb copy retains only in-frame clones and omits some. The sample has more than 95,000 clones, roughly 60% seen once. Described treatment: oral pan-JAK inhibitor, 5-10 mg twice daily. The sample here was CD8+ T cells sorted from blood, taken at week 4, from a patient treated with tofacitinib. These receptors were taken from a human donor with alopecia areata.

This chain connects TRBV29-1 to TRBJ2-7; the D gene could be TRBD1 or TRBD2 (5 bases each). Germline CDR1 SQVTM, CDR2 ANQGSEA. This CDR3 is built from 13 residues. The V end lost 4 bases, the J end lost 0 bases, and 10 bases lay between the germline ends. CDR3 sequence: CSVVGASSYEQYF. The CDR3 nucleotides read TGCAGCGTTGTCGGGGCTAGCTCCTACGAGCAGTACTTC.

V is TRBV28 and J is TRBJ2-7, with D unclear. This CDR3 comprises 13 residues. The V gene's germline CDR1 is MDHEN and CDR2 SYDVKM. The germline V and J ends were trimmed by 3 bases and 6 bases, with 12 bases remaining between them. DNA for the CDR3: TGTGCCAGCAGTTTTATAGGTGCTGGCGAGCAGTACTTC. Translation gives CASSFIGAGEQYF.

The chain employs TRBV29-1 and TRBJ1-1, with 7 nucleotides matching TRBD1. The CDR3 is 10 amino acids. The germline gives CDR1 SQVTM, CDR2 ANQGSEA. Trimming cost V 6 bases and J 11 bases; bases outside gene matches: 6. The CDR3 sequence: CSVDTGVAFF. CDR3 nucleotides: TGCAGCGTCGATACAGGGGTGGCTTTCTTT. The full variable domain, rest sourced from reference TRBV29-1 and TRBJ1-1, is SAVISQKPSRDICQRGTSLTIQCQVDSQVTMMFWYRQQPGQSLTLIATANQGSEATYESGFVIDKFPISRPNLTFSTLTVSNMSPEDSSIYLCSVDTGVAFFGQGTRLTVV.

The chain couples TRBV29-1 to TRBJ1-1; D may be TRBD1 (5 bases). Between the trimmed V and J ends, which lost 6 bases and 0 bases, there was a span of 11 bases. The CDR3 consists of 13 residues. The germline V gene has CDR1 SQVTM and CDR2 ANQGSEA. The CDR3 region has the DNA TGCAGCGTCGACACAGGCCTGAACACTGAAGCTTTCTTT. Its translation: CSVDTGLNTEAFF.

The chain recombines TRBV27 with TRBJ2-1; TRBD2 matches at 7 bases. Germline V lookup: CDR1 MNHEY, CDR2 SMNVEV (reference sequence). This CDR3 spans 14 amino acids. The junction had 4 bases not matched to a gene; V was cut back by 2 bases and J by 6 bases. CDR3 region: CASSLAGDGNEQFF. DNA for the CDR3: TGTGCCAGCAGTTTAGCGGGGGATGGCAATGAGCAGTTCTTC.

V gene TRBV7-9 combines with J gene TRBJ2-7, with D uncertain. The CDR3 is made up of 9 amino acids. CDR1 SEHNR and CDR2 FQNEAQ come from the germline V gene (reference sequence). V was cut by 11 bases and J by 3 bases, with 5 bases left in between. The CDR3 coding sequence is TGTGCCGCCGGCTACGAGCAGTACTTC. As protein: CAAGYEQYF.

The chain has TRBV6-5 and TRBJ2-5; no reliable D call. Germline lookup yields CDR1 MNHEY and CDR2 SVGAGI. Between the trimmed V and J ends, which lost 6 bases and 5 bases, there was a span of 10 bases. This CDR3 spans 12 amino acids. CDR3 DNA: TGTGCCAGCAGAACCATGGGGGAGACCCAGTACTTC. Protein product: CASRTMGETQYF.

This clone was recorded a few times. The sample holds other DNA sequences that translate to the same CDR3. The chain recombines TRBV27 with TRBJ2-1, with no clear D. CDR3 length equals 13 residues. With 5 bases removed from V and 0 bases from J, the gap between germline ends came to 5 bases. Germline loops: CDR1 MNHEY, CDR2 SMNVEV (reference sequence). CDR3 nucleotides: TGTGCCAGCAGTCTCAGCTCCTACAATGAGCAGTTCTTC. Translated: CASSLSSYNEQFF.

This clone was observed a handful of times. Different DNA sequences within this sample yield the same CDR3. This chain uses TRBV30 with TRBJ2-7; TRBD2 aligns across 7 bases. The CDR3 covers 13 residues. The junction had 5 bases not matched to a gene; V was cut back by 2 bases and J by 4 bases. Germline V gene lookup returns CDR1 GTSNPN and CDR2 SVGIG (reference sequence). This CDR3 is CAWSSGGGYEQYF. The CDR3 DNA reads TGTGCCTGGAGTAGCGGCGGGGGTTACGAGCAGTACTTC.

Turning to this clone: One end of the junction is discordant with germline, which a read error may explain. This chain joins TRBV5-6 and TRBJ1-5; 8 nucleotides line up with TRBD1. Per the germline V gene, CDR1 is SGHDT and CDR2 is YYEEEE. The CDR3 length is 12 residues. This chain's CDR3 is CASSRPRDRSNF. CDR3 DNA sequence: TGTGCCAGCAGCCGCCCCCGGGACAGGTCGAATTTT.

The genes are TRBV29-1 and TRBJ1-2; a weak D match, TRBD1 (6 bases). This CDR3 contains 15 residues. V gave up 0 bases and J gave up 7 bases, with 18 bases separating them. Germline values: CDR1 SQVTM, CDR2 ANQGSEA. In DNA, the CDR3 is TGCAGCGTTGAAGATCTCCCGGAGGGGGTGGGTGGCTACACCTTC. Amino acids: CSVEDLPEGVGGYTF.

This clone was observed once. CDR3 residues: CASSLFGQQYGYTF. The CDR3 coding sequence is TGTGCCAGCAGCTTGTTCGGGCAGCAATATGGCTACACCTTC. This chain links TRBV5-6 with TRBJ1-2; D call uncertain. Germline V gives CDR1 SGHDT, CDR2 YYEEEE. The CDR3 contains 14 residues. Trimming took 1 base from V and 5 from J, leaving 12 bases between them.

This clone occurred a few times. The V call is TRBV18, the J call TRBJ1-1; tentatively, D is TRBD1 (6 bases). With 0 bases removed from V and 5 bases from J, the gap between germline ends came to 7 bases. This CDR3 region has 13 residues. Germline values: CDR1 KGHSH, CDR2 LQKENI. The CDR3 DNA is TGTGCCAGCTCACCACCAGGGGGGACTGAAGCTTTCTTT. It is translated as CASSPPGGTEAFF. The entire variable domain, with the rest obtained from reference TRBV18 and TRBJ1-1, is as follows: NAGVMQNPRHLVRRRGQEARLRCSPMKGHSHVYWYRQLPEEGLKFMVYLQKENIIDESGMPKERFSAEFPKEGPSILRIQQVVRGDSAAYFCASSPPGGTEAFFGQGTRLTVV.

The gene calls are TRBV10-3 and TRBJ2-5; perhaps D is TRBD1 or TRBD2 (6 bases each). Trimming removed 5 bases at V and 2 bases at J, with 15 bases between. CDR1 is ENHRY and CDR2 is SYGVKD in the germline V gene. CDR3 size: 15 residues. The CDR3, as DNA: TGTGCCATCAGTTCGCAGGGGACTTCGCAAGAGACCCAGTACTTC. Its protein is CAISSQGTSQETQYF.

The rearrangement links TRBV23-1 to TRBJ1-2; TRBD1 is a possible D gene (5 bases). TRBV23-1 has ORF status, its function being uncertain. The length of the CDR3 is 15 residues. Deletions cut 2 bases from V and 4 bases from J, with 14 bases between. CDR3 residues: CASSQHDGRGYGYTF. The CDR3 nucleotides are TGCGCCAGCAGTCAACACGACGGAAGGGGCTATGGCTACACCTTC.

This clone showed up just a few times. The rearrangement uses TRBV4-3 and TRBJ2-3; D not resolved. Germline values: CDR1 LGHNA, CDR2 YSLEER. The CDR3 length is 15 residues. V lost 1 base to trimming and J lost 2 bases, with 10 bases between them. The CDR3 sequence: CASSQGRILTDTQYF. The CDR3 region has the DNA TGCGCCAGCAGCCAAGGACGAATCCTCACAGATACGCAGTATTTT.

This clone was counted a single time. This chain links TRBV29-1 with TRBJ1-2; D is unresolved. Germline lookup yields CDR1 SQVTM and CDR2 ANQGSEA. Trimming removed 0 bases at V and 8 bases at J, with 16 bases between. The CDR3 contains 14 residues. The CDR3 nucleotides are TGCAGCGTTGAAGATCAGGAACGGAGCGGAGGCTACACCTTC. Translating it yields CSVEDQERSGGYTF. Complete variable domain (other parts from reference TRBV29-1 and TRBJ1-2): SAVISQKPSRDICQRGTSLTIQCQVDSQVTMMFWYRQQPGQSLTLIATANQGSEATYESGFVIDKFPISRPNLTFSTLTVSNMSPEDSSIYLCSVEDQERSGGYTFGSGTRLTVV.

The chain is built from TRBV30 and TRBJ2-2; D ambiguous. Germline CDR1 is GTSNPN and CDR2 is SVGIG (reference sequence). CDR3 length: 13 residues. V was trimmed by 5 bases and J by 0 bases, leaving 7 bases between them. In DNA, the CDR3 is TGTGCCTGGGAACCTTCGAACACCGGGGAGCTGTTTTTT. Protein sequence: CAWEPSNTGELFF.

The genes are TRBV30 and TRBJ1-1; TRBD1 might be the D (6 bases). The ends were cut back, 0 bases at V and 4 bases at J, with 18 bases in the middle. The CDR3 sequence is 16 residues long. CDR1 and CDR2 from the germline V gene are GTSNPN and SVGIG (reference sequence). CDR3 coding DNA: TGTGCCTGGAGTGTAGGTCTGGGGGCCCGATTCACTGAAGCTTTCTTT. Its protein product is CAWSVGLGARFTEAFF.

The CDR3 region is CASSLWAGVNEQFF. For the CDR3, the DNA is TGTGCCAGCAGCTTATGGGCCGGGGTCAATGAGCAGTTCTTC. This sequence joins TRBV7-8 and TRBJ2-1; tentatively, D is TRBD2 (5 bases). The germline CDR1 and CDR2 sequences are SGHVS and FQNEAQ. Trimming took 2 bases from V and 6 from J, leaving 11 bases between them. The CDR3 covers 14 residues.

Regarding this clone: Additional DNA sequences in this sample encode the identical CDR3. The chain has TRBV30 and TRBJ1-1, with D unclear. The CDR3 runs 11 residues. Trimming took off 2 bases at V and 6 bases at J, with 7 bases between the two ends. Germline V lookup: CDR1 GTSNPN, CDR2 SVGIG (reference sequence). The CDR3, as DNA: TGTGCCTGGAGTCGGTGGGCTGAAGCTTTCTTT. Protein: CAWSRWAEAFF.

The chain uses TRBV29-1 and TRBJ1-2; TRBD1 is a possible D gene (6 bases). Germline V CDR1 and CDR2: SQVTM, ANQGSEA. CDR3 length: 12 residues. Trimming left V 6 bases short and J 6 bases short, with 14 bases between. DNA for the CDR3: TGCAGCGTATATCTGGGGGCGAATGGCTACACCTTC. It specifies CSVYLGANGYTF.

The V call is TRBV5-1, the J call TRBJ2-7; 7 nucleotides agree with TRBD1. There are 15 residues in the CDR3. Germline V lookup: CDR1 SGHRS, CDR2 YFSETQ. V shed 4 bases, J shed 0 bases, and the junction held 7 bases outside the gene matches. CDR3 loop: CASSKTGFSSYEQYF. CDR3 bases: TGCGCCAGCAGCAAGACAGGGTTTAGCTCCTACGAGCAGTACTTC.

The chain is built from TRBV29-1 and TRBJ2-2, with D unresolved. The V and J ends lost 2 bases and 7 bases respectively, with 11 bases between them. CDR1 and CDR2 (germline): SQVTM, ANQGSEA. The CDR3 contains 13 residues. DNA for the CDR3: TGCAGCGTTGAACTGGGCGCCAGCGGGGAGCTGTTTTTT. This sequence encodes CSVELGASGELFF.

The chain recombines TRBV30 with TRBJ2-5; D call uncertain. Trimming took 5 bases from V and 1 from J, leaving 8 bases between them. The germline V gene encodes CDR1 GTSNPN and CDR2 SVGIG (reference sequence). This CDR3 is built from 12 residues. DNA for the CDR3: TGTGCCTGGGTCTGGGGCCAAGAGACCCAGTACTTC. Residues: CAWVWGQETQYF.

This clone has more than one count but fewer than ten. The rearrangement links TRBV29-1 to TRBJ2-1; 8 bases align to TRBD1. V lost 7 bases, J lost 9 bases, and 14 bases stayed unmatched. Germline CDR1 SQVTM, CDR2 ANQGSEA. CDR3 length: 14 residues. CDR3 region: CSALSGGGIGEQFF. The CDR3 nucleotides are TGCAGCGCCCTATCAGGGGGCGGAATCGGTGAGCAGTTCTTC.

The chain recombines TRBV29-1 with TRBJ2-7; D is uncertain. This CDR3 region has 13 residues. Germline V gene sequence: CDR1 SQVTM, CDR2 ANQGSEA. With 5 bases removed from V and 0 bases from J, the gap between germline ends came to 11 bases. The CDR3 nucleotides are TGCAGCGTTACAGATTACGACTCCTACGAGCAGTACTTC. Translation: CSVTDYDSYEQYF.

The J gene is TRBJ2-5, the V gene TRBV2; 10 bases map to TRBD2. This CDR3 is 15 amino acids long. Germline CDR1 and CDR2: SNHLY and FYNNEI. V dropped 3 bases and J dropped 2; count of bases not matched to a gene: 3. The CDR3 sequence: CASSELAGAQETQYF. CDR3 bases: TGTGCCAGCAGTGAGCTAGCGGGGGCTCAAGAGACCCAGTACTTC.